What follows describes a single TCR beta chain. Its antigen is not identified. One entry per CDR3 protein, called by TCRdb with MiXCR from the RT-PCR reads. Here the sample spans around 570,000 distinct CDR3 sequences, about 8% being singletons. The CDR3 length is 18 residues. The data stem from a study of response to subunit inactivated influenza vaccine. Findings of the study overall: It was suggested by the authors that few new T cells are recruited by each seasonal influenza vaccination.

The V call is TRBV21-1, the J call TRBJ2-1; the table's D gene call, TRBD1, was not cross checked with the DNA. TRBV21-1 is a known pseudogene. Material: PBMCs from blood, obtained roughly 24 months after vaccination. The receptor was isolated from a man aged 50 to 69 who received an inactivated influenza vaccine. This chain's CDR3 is CASSKALTWASRYNEQFF. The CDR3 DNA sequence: TGTGCCAGCAGCAAAGCGCTCACATGGGCGTCGAGATACAATGAGCAGTTCTTC.